Each of the 5 T cell receptor beta chains below was sequenced from the same sample in a study of CD8 T cells in ankylosing spondylitis. TCRdb used MiXCR to reprocess the 5' RACE reads, holding one entry per CDR3 protein. The data hold over 75,000 distinct CDR3 sequences, with 8.8% observed a single time. The material sequenced was blood, either unsorted or a sorted T cell fraction (not recorded which). These receptors were collected from a male donor with ankylosing spondylitis or in good health (not recorded which).

This clonotype was found many times. The CDR3 loop is CASSPSATGGAWNSPLHF. The CDR3 DNA reads TGTGCCAGCTCACCTAGTGCAACAGGGGGCGCCTGGAATTCACCCCTCCACTTT. This chain joins TRBV18 and TRBJ1-6, with 9 bases lining up with TRBD1. V lost 3 bases to trimming and J lost 7 bases; unmatched junction nucleotides: 13. This CDR3 region has 18 residues. The germline V gene encodes CDR1 KGHSH and CDR2 LQKENI.

This clonotype was counted ten times or more. V gene TRBV11-2 combines with J gene TRBJ2-7; no clear D gene. The germline V gene encodes CDR1 SGHAT and CDR2 FQNNGV. V was shortened by 3 bases and J by 1 base, with 7 bases between the two germline ends. The length of the CDR3 is 13 residues. For the CDR3, the DNA is TGTGCCAGCAGCTTGAGGAGATCCTACGAGCAGTACTTC. Its protein is CASSLRRSYEQYF.

This clonotype was seen repeatedly, ten times or more. The chain carries TRBV27 and TRBJ2-4, with D perhaps matching TRBD1 (6 bases). CDR3 length: 15 residues. Trimming pared 11 bases from V and 0 bases from J, leaving 17 bases between. Germline-derived CDR1 and CDR2 are MNHEY and SMNVEV (reference sequence). The CDR3 protein is CAPMGAGLAKNIQYF. CDR3 DNA: TGTGCCCCTATGGGGGCAGGGCTAGCCAAAAACATTCAGTACTTC.

This clonotype has ten or more counts. The chain recombines TRBV5-1 with TRBJ1-6; no firm D call. This CDR3 has 16 residues. Trimming cost V 5 bases and J 3 bases, with 15 bases left between them. CDR1 SGHRS and CDR2 YFSETQ come from the germline V gene. CDR3 amino acids: CASSIHGRDYNSPLHF. As DNA, the CDR3 is TGCGCCAGCAGTATTCATGGCCGGGACTATAATTCACCCCTCCACTTT.

The rearrangement uses TRBV28 and TRBJ2-7; 12 positions agree with TRBD2. The CDR3 consists of 15 residues. Looked up from germline, CDR1 is MDHEN and CDR2 is SYDVKM. V shed 6 bases, J shed 4 bases, and the junction held 7 bases outside the gene matches. CDR3 DNA sequence: TGTGCCAGCAGACCTACTAGCGGGGGGAATTACGAGCAGTACTTC. Translation gives CASRPTSGGNYEQYF.